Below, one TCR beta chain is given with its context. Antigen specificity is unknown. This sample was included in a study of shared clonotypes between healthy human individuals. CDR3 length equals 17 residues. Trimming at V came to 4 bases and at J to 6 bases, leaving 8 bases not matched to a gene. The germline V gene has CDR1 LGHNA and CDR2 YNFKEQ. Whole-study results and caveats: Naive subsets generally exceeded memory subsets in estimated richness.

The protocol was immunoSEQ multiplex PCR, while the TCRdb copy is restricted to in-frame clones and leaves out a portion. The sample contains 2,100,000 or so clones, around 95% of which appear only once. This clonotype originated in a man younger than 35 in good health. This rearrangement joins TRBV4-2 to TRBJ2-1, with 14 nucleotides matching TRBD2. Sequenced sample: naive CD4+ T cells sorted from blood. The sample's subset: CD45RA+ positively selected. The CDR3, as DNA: TGTGCCAGCAGCCCAGGGACTAGCGGGGGTGTATTCAATGAGCAGTTCTTC. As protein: CASSPGTSGGVFNEQFF.